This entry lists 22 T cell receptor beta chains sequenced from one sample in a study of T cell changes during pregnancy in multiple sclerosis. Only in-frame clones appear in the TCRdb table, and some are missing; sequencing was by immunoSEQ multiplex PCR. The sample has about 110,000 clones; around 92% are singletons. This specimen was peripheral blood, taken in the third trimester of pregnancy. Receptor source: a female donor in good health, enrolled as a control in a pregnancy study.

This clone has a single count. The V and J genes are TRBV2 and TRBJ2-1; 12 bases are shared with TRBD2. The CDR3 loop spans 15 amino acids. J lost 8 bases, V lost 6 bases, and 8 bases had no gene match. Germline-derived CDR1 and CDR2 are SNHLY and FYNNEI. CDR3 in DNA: TGTGCCAGCAGCGTCCTAGCGGGGGGGCTCGATGAGCAGTTCTTC. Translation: CASSVLAGGLDEQFF. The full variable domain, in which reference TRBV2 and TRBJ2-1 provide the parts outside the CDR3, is EPEVTQTPSHQVTQMGQEVILRCVPISNHLYFYWYRQILGQKVEFLVSFYNNEISEKSEIFDDQFSVERPDGSNFTLKIRSTKLEDSAMYFCASSVLAGGLDEQFFGPGTRLTVL.

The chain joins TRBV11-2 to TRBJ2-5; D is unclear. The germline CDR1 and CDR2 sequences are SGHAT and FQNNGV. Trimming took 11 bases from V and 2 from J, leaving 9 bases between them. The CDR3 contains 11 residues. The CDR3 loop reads CASLGQETQYF. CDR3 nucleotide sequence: TGTGCCTCGCTAGGTCAAGAGACCCAGTACTTC.

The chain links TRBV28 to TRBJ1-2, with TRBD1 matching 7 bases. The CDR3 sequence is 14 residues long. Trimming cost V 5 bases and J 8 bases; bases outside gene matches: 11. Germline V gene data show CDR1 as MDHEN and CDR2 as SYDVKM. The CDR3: CASSLVEGTDGYTF. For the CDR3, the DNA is TGTGCCAGCAGTCTAGTTGAAGGGACAGACGGCTACACCTTC.

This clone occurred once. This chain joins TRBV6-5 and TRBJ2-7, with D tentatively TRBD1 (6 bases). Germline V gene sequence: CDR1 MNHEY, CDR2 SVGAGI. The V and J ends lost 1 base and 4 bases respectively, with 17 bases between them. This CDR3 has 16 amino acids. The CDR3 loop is CASSYLPGQSVYEQYF. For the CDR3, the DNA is TGTGCCAGCAGTTACTTACCGGGACAAAGCGTTTACGAGCAGTACTTC.

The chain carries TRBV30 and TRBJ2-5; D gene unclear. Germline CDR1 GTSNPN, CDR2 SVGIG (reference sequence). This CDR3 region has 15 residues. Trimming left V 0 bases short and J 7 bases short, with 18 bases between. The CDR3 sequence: CAWSVLSSTSGTQYF. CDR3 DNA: TGTGCCTGGAGTGTACTAAGCTCCACCTCCGGGACCCAGTACTTC.

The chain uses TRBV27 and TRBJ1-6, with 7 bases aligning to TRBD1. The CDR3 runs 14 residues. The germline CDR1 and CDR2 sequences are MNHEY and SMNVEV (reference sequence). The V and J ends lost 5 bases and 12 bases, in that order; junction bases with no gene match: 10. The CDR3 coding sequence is TGTGCCAGCAGTCAATGGGACAGCGCTAAACCCCTCCACTTT. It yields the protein CASSQWDSAKPLHF.

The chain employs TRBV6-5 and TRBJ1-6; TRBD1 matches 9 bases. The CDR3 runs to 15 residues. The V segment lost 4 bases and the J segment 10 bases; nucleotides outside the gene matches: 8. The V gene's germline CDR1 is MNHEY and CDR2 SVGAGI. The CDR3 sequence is CASSSRTGARSPLHF. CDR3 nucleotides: TGTGCCAGCAGTTCCAGGACAGGGGCAAGATCACCCCTCCACTTT.

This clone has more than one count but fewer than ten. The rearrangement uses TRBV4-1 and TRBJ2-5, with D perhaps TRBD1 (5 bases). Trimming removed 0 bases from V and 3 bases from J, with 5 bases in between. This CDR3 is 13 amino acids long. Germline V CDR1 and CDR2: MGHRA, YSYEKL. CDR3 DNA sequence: TGCGCCAGCAGCCAAGACAGGGAAGAGACCCAGTACTTC. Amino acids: CASSQDREETQYF.

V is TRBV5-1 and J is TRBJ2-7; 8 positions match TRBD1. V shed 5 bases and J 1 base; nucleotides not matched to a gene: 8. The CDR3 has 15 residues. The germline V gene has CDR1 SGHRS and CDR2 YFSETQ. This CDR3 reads CASSLFGQGSYEQYF. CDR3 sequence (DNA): TGCGCCAGCAGTCTATTCGGACAGGGATCCTACGAGCAGTACTTC.

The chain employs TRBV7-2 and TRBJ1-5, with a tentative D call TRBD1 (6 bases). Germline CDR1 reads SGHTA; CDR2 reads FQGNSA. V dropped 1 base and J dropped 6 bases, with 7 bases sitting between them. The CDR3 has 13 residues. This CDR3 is CASSLEGGQPQHF. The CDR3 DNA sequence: TGTGCCAGCAGCTTAGAAGGGGGTCAGCCCCAGCATTTT.

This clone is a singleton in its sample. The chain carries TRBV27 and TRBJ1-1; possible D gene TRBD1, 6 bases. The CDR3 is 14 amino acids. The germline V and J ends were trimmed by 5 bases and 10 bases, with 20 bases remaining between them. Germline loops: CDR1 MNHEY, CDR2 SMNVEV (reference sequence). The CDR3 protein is CASSPQTGLPGAFF. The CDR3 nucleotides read TGTGCCAGCAGTCCCCAGACAGGCCTCCCTGGAGCTTTCTTT.

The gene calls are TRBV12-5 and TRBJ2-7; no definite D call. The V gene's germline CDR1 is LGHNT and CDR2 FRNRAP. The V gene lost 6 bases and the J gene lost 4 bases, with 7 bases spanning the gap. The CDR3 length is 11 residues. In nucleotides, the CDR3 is TGTGCTAGTGGCTTATATTACGAGCAGTACTTC. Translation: CASGLYYEQYF.

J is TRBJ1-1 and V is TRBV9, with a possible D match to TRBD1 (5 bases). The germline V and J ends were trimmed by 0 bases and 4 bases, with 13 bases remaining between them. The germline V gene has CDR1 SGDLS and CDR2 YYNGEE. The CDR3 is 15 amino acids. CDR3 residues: CASSVAFGRATEAFF. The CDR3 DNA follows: TGTGCCAGCAGCGTAGCGTTCGGCAGGGCCACTGAAGCTTTCTTT.

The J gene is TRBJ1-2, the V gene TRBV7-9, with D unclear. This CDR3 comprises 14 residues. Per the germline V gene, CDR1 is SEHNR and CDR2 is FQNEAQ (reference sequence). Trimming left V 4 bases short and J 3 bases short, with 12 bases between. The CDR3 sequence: CASSSTEWYYGYTF. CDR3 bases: TGTGCCAGCAGCTCGACGGAGTGGTACTATGGCTACACCTTC.

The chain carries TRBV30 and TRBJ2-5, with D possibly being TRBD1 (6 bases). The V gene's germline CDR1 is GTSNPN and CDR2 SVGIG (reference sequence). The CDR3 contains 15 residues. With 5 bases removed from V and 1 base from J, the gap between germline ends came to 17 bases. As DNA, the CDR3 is TGTGCCTGGTCCAGGGGACGGAACCTCCAAGAGACCCAGTACTTC. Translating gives CAWSRGRNLQETQYF.

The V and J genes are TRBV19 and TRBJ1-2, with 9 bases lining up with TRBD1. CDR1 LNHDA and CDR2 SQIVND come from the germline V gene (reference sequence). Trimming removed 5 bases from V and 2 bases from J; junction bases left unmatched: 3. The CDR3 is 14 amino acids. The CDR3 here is CASSRDRANYGYTF. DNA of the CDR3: TGTGCCAGTAGTCGGGACAGGGCGAACTATGGCTACACCTTC. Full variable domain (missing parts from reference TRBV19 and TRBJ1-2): DGGITQSPKYLFRKEGQNVTLSCEQNLNHDAMYWYRQDPGQGLRLIYYSQIVNDFQKGDIAEGYSVSREKKESFPLTVTSAQKNPTAFYLCASSRDRANYGYTFGSGTRLTVV.

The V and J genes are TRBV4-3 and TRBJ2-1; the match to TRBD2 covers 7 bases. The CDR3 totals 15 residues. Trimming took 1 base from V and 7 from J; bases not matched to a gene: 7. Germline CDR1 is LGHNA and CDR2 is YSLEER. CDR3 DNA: TGCGCCAGCAGCCAAGGGCTAGCGGAGAGAAATGAGCAGTTCTTC. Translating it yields CASSQGLAERNEQFF.

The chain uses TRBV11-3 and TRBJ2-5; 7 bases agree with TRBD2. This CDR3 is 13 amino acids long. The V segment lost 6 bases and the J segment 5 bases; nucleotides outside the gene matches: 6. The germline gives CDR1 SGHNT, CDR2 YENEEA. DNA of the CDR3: TGTGCCAGCAGGCTGGGAGGGGCCGAGACCCAGTACTTC. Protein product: CASRLGGAETQYF.

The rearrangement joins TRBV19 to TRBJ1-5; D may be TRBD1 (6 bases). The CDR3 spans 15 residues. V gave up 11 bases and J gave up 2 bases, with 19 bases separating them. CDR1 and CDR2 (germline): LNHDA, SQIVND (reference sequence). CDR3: CASKSTGFGNQPQHF. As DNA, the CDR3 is TGTGCCTCAAAGTCCACAGGGTTCGGCAATCAGCCCCAGCATTTT.

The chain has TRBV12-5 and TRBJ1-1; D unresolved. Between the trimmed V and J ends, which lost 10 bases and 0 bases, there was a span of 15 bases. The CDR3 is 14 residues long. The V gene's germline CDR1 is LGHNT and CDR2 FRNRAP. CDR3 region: CATSPAGVNTEAFF. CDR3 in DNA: TGTGCTACTTCCCCCGCAGGCGTGAACACTGAAGCTTTCTTT.

The CDR3: CASSSTGVLNSPLHF. The CDR3, as DNA: TGTGCCAGCAGTTCGACAGGGGTCCTTAATTCACCCCTCCACTTT. The rearrangement joins TRBV11-2 to TRBJ1-6; 8 bases agree with TRBD1. The germline V gene has CDR1 SGHAT and CDR2 FQNNGV. The CDR3 has 15 residues. V gave up 6 bases and J gave up 6 bases; unmatched junction bases: 7.

The CDR3 sequence is CASSGRLGGPNTIYF. The CDR3 nucleotides are TGTGCCAGTAGTGGCCGGTTGGGGGGGCCGAACACCATATATTTT. This rearrangement joins TRBV19 to TRBJ1-3; D might be TRBD1 (6 bases). The CDR3 length is 15 residues. The V gene lost 5 bases and the J gene lost 7 bases, with 18 bases spanning the gap. Looked up from germline, CDR1 is LNHDA and CDR2 is SQIVND (reference sequence).